These 13 T cell receptor delta chains were sequenced from one sample in a study of γδ T cells in repeated Plasmodium falciparum infection. Gammadelta T cells were flow-sorted from PBMC into Vgamma9/Vdelta2+ and Vdelta2-negative populations for bulk analysis. TCRdb re-called the multiplex PCR reads via CATT. The sample consists of some 51,000 delta-chain clones, roughly 2% of them appearing once. Source material: gamma-delta T cells from blood. All receptors come from a pool of human donors (malaria-infected and uninfected, not separated).

The rearrangement links TRDV2 to TRDJ3; 9 bases agree with TRDD3. TCRdb supplies no J gene; here it was assigned by aligning the nucleotide sequence to germline. J lost 0 bases, V lost 3 bases, and 8 bases had no gene match. Germline assignment: CDR1 GEAIGNYY and CDR2 EKD. The CDR3 is made up of 19 amino acids. DNA for the CDR3: TGTGCCTGTGACGCCCTACTGGGGGACACCTCCTGGGACACCCGACAGATGTTTTTC. Its translation: CACDALLGDTSWDTRQMFF.

This clone has a handful of counts. This likely stems from a read error, as it lies one base from a far larger clone. This same CDR3 is encoded by further DNA sequences in the sample. The chain uses TRDV1 and TRDJ1; 10 bases align to TRDD3. TCRdb leaves out the J gene; it was filled in here by matching the DNA to germline. The germline CDR1 and CDR2 sequences are TSWWSYY and QGS. V dropped 0 bases and J dropped 9; count of bases not matched to a gene: 13. The CDR3 runs to 17 residues. This CDR3 reads CALGELLPVLGDSELIF. CDR3 sequence (DNA): TGTGCTCTTGGGGAACTACTCCCTGTACTGGGGGATTCCGAACTCATCTTT.

This clone has ten or more counts. This sequence may be a read error, since a much larger clone differs from it by one base. This CDR3 is also generated by other DNA sequences in the sample. The chain employs TRDV3 and TRDJ1, with 9 bases that match TRDD2. With 2 bases clipped from V and 4 bases from J, the junction kept 32 bases outside the gene matches. The CDR3 covers 22 residues. Germline loops: CDR1 TVYSNPD, CDR2 GDNSRS (reference sequence). The CDR3 sequence: CAFPSLRPSYVPGEVSVDKLIF. The CDR3 coding sequence is TGTGCCTTTCCCTCGCTCCGGCCTTCCTACGTTCCGGGGGAAGTCTCTGTCGATAAACTCATCTTT.

This clone occurred many times. This likely reflects a read error, since a far larger clone is one base away. Additional DNA sequences in this sample encode the identical CDR3. The J segment was not called; the V segment is TRDV3; the D segment call TRDD3 is taken from the table without a DNA check. The V gene's germline CDR1 is TVYSNPD and CDR2 GDNSRS (reference sequence). The CDR3 extends over 21 amino acids. The CDR3 sequence: CAFPRGLPRNWGIVATDKLIF. For the CDR3, the DNA is TGTGCCTTCCCGCGGGGCCTTCCCCGAAACTGGGGGATAGTAGCGACCGATAAACTCATTTTT.

This clone turned up a few times. The protein TCRdb gives is from a much larger clone and does not agree with this DNA's translation at residue 20, likely a read error; the protein shown here comes from the DNA. V and J are TRDV1 and TRDJ1, with TRDD3 matching over 9 bases. Per the germline V gene, CDR1 is TSWWSYY and CDR2 is QGS. There are 24 residues in the CDR3. CDR3 protein: CALGELALLPFSLYWGSYTAKLIF. The CDR3 DNA is TGTGCTCTTGGGGAACTAGCCCTCCTACCCTTCTCTCTTTACTGGGGGAGCTACACCGCTAAACTCATCTTT.

As to this clone: TCRdb has a much larger clone's protein, which differs at residue 8 from the translation of this DNA, likely because of a read error; what is shown is the protein translated from the DNA. The V and J genes are TRDV1 and TRDJ1; 12 bases line up with TRDD3. The trim removed 1 base at V and 3 bases at J, leaving 27 bases unmatched. CDR1 and CDR2 (germline): TSWWSYY, QGS. The CDR3 loop spans 24 amino acids. The CDR3 loop reads CALGERDSLRLGDTPGGIADKLIF. The CDR3 coding sequence is TGTGCTCTTGGGGAACGTGACTCCCTACGCCTGGGGGATACGCCCGGGGGGATAGCCGATAAACTCATCTTT.

A remark on this clone: TCRdb's protein, taken from a much larger clone, differs from this DNA's translation at residue 17, likely owing to a read error; the protein displayed comes from the DNA. The chain links TRDV1 to TRDJ1; 12 bases fit TRDD3. TCRdb supplies no J gene; here it was assigned by aligning the nucleotide sequence to germline. The trim removed 0 bases at V and 1 base at J, leaving 27 bases unmatched. This CDR3 region has 25 residues. The V gene's germline CDR1 is TSWWSYY and CDR2 QGS. CDR3 amino acids: CALGELGVFVWGIRIGRWFTDKLIF. In DNA form, the CDR3 reads TGTGCTCTTGGGGAACTTGGGGTCTTCGTCTGGGGGATACGGATCGGACGGTGGTTCACCGATAAACTCATCTTT.

With regard to this clone: With only one base between it and a far larger clone, this is likely a read error. This specimen includes other DNA sequences encoding the same CDR3. The gene calls are TRDV3 and TRDJ1; 10 bases fit TRDD3. TCRdb is silent on the J gene; assignment here came from matching the DNA to germline. There are 23 residues in the CDR3. Per the germline V gene, CDR1 is TVYSNPD and CDR2 is GDNSRS (reference sequence). CDR3 DNA: TGCGCCTTAGATATTCACGACGTAAGGAGGTGGGGGATACTTTGGAGGTTCACCGATAAACTCATCTTT. Residues: CALDIHDVRRWGILWRFTDKLIF. Supplemented by reference TRDV3 and TRDJ1, the full variable domain reads CDKVTQSSPDQTVASGSEVVLLCTYDTVYSNPDLFWYRIRPDYSFQFVFYGDNSRSEGADFTQGRFSVKHILTQKAFHLVISPVRTEDSATYYCALDIHDVRRWGILWRFTDKLIFGKGTRVTVEP.

This clone was observed a handful of times. The protein that TCRdb holds for this DNA derives from a much larger clone and differs from the translated DNA at residue 4, which likely indicates a read error; the protein shown here is translated from the DNA. V is TRDV1 and J is TRDJ1; either TRDD2 or TRDD3 may supply D (9 bases each). In the absence of a J gene in TCRdb, the DNA was matched to germline to assign it here. Trimming took off 7 bases at V and 0 bases at J, with 33 bases between the two ends. CDR1 and CDR2 (germline): TSWWSYY, QGS. CDR3 length equals 21 residues. CDR3 amino acids: CALEPFLRPRLGDPYTDKLIF. The CDR3, as DNA: TGTGCTCTTGAGCCCTTCCTACGTCCCCGACTGGGGGACCCGTACACCGATAAACTCATCTTT.

This clone was detected a few times. A read error likely explains why the TCRdb protein, taken from a much larger clone, differs from this DNA's translation at residue 8; the protein shown is translated from the DNA. The chain uses TRDV2 and TRDJ1; D unclear. TCRdb does not report a J gene; here it was assigned by matching the DNA to germline references. This CDR3 comprises 15 residues. The ends were cut back, 1 base at V and 6 bases at J, with 17 bases in the middle. CDR1 and CDR2 (germline): GEAIGNYY, EKD. CDR3 nucleotides: TGTGCCTGTGACACTCGGGGTTCCCCAGGGCATAAACTCATCTTT. It is translated as CACDTRGSPGHKLIF.

Comments on this clone: TCRdb attributes to this sequence the protein of a much larger clone, which differs from the DNA translation at residue 9; a read error is likely, and the protein displayed is translated from the DNA. No J gene was assigned, while the V gene was called as TRDV3; TRDD3, the table's D call, lacks a check against the DNA. The germline gives CDR1 TVYSNPD, CDR2 GDNSRS (reference sequence). The CDR3 totals 17 residues. This CDR3 is CAFHRYWGMRPNRWLIF. For the CDR3, the DNA is TGTGCCTTTCACCGGTACTGGGGGATGCGTCCAAATAGGTGGCTCATCTTT.

As to this clone: TCRdb assigns this DNA the protein of a much larger clone, which departs from its translation at residue 12; this likely reflects a read error, and the protein shown comes from translating the DNA. The chain is built from TRDV1 and TRDJ1, with TRDD3 matching over 11 bases. Here the J gene came from matching the DNA to germline, since TCRdb omits it. V shed 4 bases, J shed 4 bases, and the junction held 20 bases outside the gene matches. The CDR3 contains 20 residues. In germline, CDR1 is TSWWSYY, CDR2 QGS. CDR3 loop: CALGGAFLGDTARRVDKLIF. The CDR3 DNA reads TGTGCTCTTGGGGGAGCCTTCCTGGGGGATACAGCGAGGCGGGTCGATAAACTCATCTTT.

This clone was counted ten times or more. A single base is all that separates this from a far larger clone, so a read error is likely. Other DNA sequences within the sample encode an identical CDR3. This chain joins TRDV2 and TRDJ1, with D possibly TRDD3 on 5 matching bases. Since TCRdb gives no J gene, matching the DNA to germline was used here to assign it. The germline gives CDR1 GEAIGNYY, CDR2 EKD. The length of the CDR3 is 18 residues. The CDR3 DNA is TGTGCCTGTGACAGCCTCGGGGACGGACCTAAGTACACTGATAAACTCATCTTT. It is translated as CACDSLGDGPKYTDKLIF.